This entry is about one T cell receptor (beta chain). Its antigen is currently unknown. Method: immunoSEQ multiplex PCR; TCRdb's copy keeps in-frame clones and lacks some. Found here are around 580,000 clones, about 98% of them singletons; the top ten hold 0.3%. These data belong to a study of shared clonotypes between healthy human individuals. The overall study: Contributing individuals were two females and three males aged 18 to 49. General study results and limits: The genetic and exposure-history diversity represented was limited by few donors. With several donors compared, 4.5% to 6.5% of naive CD4 clonotypes were shared.

V was shortened by 8 bases and J by 2 bases, with 9 bases between the two germline ends. Germline V CDR1 and CDR2: LNHDA, SQIVND (reference sequence). This CDR3 contains 12 residues. In the naive CD8 group, cells lacked CD45RO and were positively selected for CCR7, so terminally differentiated effector memory CD45RA+ cells were left out. The study drew its donors from healthy HIV-negative adults without recent acute infections or vaccinations. The clonotype originates from a man aged 30-40 years in good health. What was sequenced was naive CD8+ T cells sorted from blood. The gene calls are TRBV19 and TRBJ2-5; D might be TRBD2 (5 bases). CDR3 sequence reads: CASGRGQETQYF. CDR3 DNA sequence: TGTGCCAGTGGTAGAGGGCAAGAGACCCAGTACTTC. Together with reference TRBV19 and TRBJ2-5, the CDR3 gives the full variable domain: DGGITQSPKYLFRKEGQNVTLSCEQNLNHDAMYWYRQDPGQGLRLIYYSQIVNDFQKGDIAEGYSVSREKKESFPLTVTSAQKNPTAFYLCASGRGQETQYFGPGTRLLVL.